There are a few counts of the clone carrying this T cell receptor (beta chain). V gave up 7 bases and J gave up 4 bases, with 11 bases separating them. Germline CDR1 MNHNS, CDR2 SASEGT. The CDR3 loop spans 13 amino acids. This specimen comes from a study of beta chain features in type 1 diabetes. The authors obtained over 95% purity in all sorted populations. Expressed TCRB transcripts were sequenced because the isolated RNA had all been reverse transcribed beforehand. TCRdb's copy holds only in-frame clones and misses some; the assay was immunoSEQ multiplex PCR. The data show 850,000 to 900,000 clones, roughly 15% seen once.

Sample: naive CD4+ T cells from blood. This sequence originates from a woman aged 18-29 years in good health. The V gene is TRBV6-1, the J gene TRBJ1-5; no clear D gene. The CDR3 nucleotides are TGTGCCAGCACGACTGTTACAAATCAGCCCCAGCATTTT. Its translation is CASTTVTNQPQHF.